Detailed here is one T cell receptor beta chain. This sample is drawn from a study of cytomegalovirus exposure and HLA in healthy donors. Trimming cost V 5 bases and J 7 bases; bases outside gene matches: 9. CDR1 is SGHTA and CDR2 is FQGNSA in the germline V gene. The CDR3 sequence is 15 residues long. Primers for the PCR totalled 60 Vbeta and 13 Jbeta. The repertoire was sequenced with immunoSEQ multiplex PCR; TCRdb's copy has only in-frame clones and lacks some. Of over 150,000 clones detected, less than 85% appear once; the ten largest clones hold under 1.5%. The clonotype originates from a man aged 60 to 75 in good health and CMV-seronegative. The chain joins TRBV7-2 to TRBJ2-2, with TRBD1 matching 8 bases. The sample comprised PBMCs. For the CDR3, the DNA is TGTGCCAGCAGCCCCCGCCAGGGGGCTATCGGGGAGCTGTTTTTT. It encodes CASSPRQGAIGELFF.